Below, 23 T cell receptor beta chains from the same sample are listed, as sequenced in a study of somatic mutations in cytotoxic T cells in rheumatoid arthritis. Some clones are missing from TCRdb's copy, which holds only in-frame ones; the method was immunoSEQ multiplex PCR. The sample consists of more than 15,000 clones, roughly 80% of them appearing once. Sequenced sample: CD8+ T cells sorted from blood. Receptor source: an older woman in good health.

The V gene is TRBV11-1, the J gene TRBJ1-1; 7 nucleotides agree with TRBD1. This CDR3 has 15 amino acids. J lost 6 bases, V lost 5 bases, and 12 bases had no gene match. Germline V lookup: CDR1 SGHAT, CDR2 FQDESV (reference sequence). The CDR3 region is CASSGHRGAAPEAFF. Here the CDR3 DNA reads TGTGCCAGCAGCGGGCACAGGGGCGCTGCTCCTGAAGCTTTCTTT.

The J gene is TRBJ1-1, the V gene TRBV7-6, with unresolved D. This CDR3 contains 17 residues. The germline V gene has CDR1 SGHVS and CDR2 FNYEAQ. V gave up 1 base and J gave up 1 base, with 16 bases separating them. Here the CDR3 DNA reads TGTGCCAGCAGCTTAGGTGTAGACCCTGCGAGGAACACTGAAGCTTTCTTT. Encoded protein: CASSLGVDPARNTEAFF.

V is TRBV7-9 and J is TRBJ2-7, with D perhaps matching TRBD1 (5 bases). In germline, CDR1 is SEHNR, CDR2 FQNEAQ (reference sequence). Trimming stripped 4 bases from V and 4 bases from J, with 20 bases between. This CDR3 region has 16 residues. As DNA, the CDR3 is TGTGCCAGCAGCTCTATGCGTGAGACAGAATATTACGAGCAGTACTTC. The encoded protein is CASSSMRETEYYEQYF.

V gene TRBV6-1 combines with J gene TRBJ2-7; 10 bases map to TRBD1. Germline CDR1 and CDR2: MNHNS and SASEGT. V was clipped by 1 base and J by 0 bases; unmatched bases: 0. The CDR3 sequence is 15 residues long. CDR3 residues: CASSEGTGGSYEQYF. CDR3 bases: TGTGCCAGCAGTGAAGGGACAGGGGGCTCCTACGAGCAGTACTTC.

The chain carries TRBV5-1 and TRBJ1-1; 10 positions agree with TRBD1. Germline lookup yields CDR1 SGHRS and CDR2 YFSETQ. This CDR3 is 15 amino acids long. V dropped 0 bases and J dropped 4; count of bases not matched to a gene: 3. The CDR3, as DNA: TGCGCCAGCAGCTTGGAGACAGGGGGCGGCACTGAAGCTTTCTTT. The encoded protein is CASSLETGGGTEAFF.

The chain recombines TRBV5-6 with TRBJ2-1, with 9 bases lining up with TRBD2. V shed 0 bases, J shed 2 bases, and the junction held 0 bases outside the gene matches. The CDR3 covers 15 residues. Germline V lookup: CDR1 SGHDT, CDR2 YYEEEE. The CDR3 coding sequence is TGTGCCAGCAGCTTGGGCGGGAGGGCCTACAATGAGCAGTTCTTC. Protein sequence: CASSLGGRAYNEQFF.

The chain links TRBV19 to TRBJ1-5; unclear D gene. Germline V CDR1 and CDR2: LNHDA, SQIVND (reference sequence). Between the trimmed V and J ends, which lost 3 bases and 0 bases, there was a span of 9 bases. The CDR3 is 15 residues long. The CDR3 DNA is TGTGCCAGTAGTATTGAAGGGTATAGCAATCAGCCCCAGCATTTT. It is translated as CASSIEGYSNQPQHF.

The chain links TRBV5-4 to TRBJ1-1; the D is unclear. Germline values: CDR1 SGHNT, CDR2 YYREEE (reference sequence). Trimming took 0 bases from V and 1 from J, leaving 7 bases between them. The CDR3 runs to 14 residues. CDR3 loop: CASSLGAGNTEAFF. The CDR3 DNA sequence: TGTGCCAGCAGCTTGGGGGCGGGGAACACTGAAGCTTTCTTT.

The J gene is TRBJ1-1, the V gene TRBV5-8; possible D gene TRBD1, 5 bases. Germline CDR1 SGHTS, CDR2 YDEGEE. Trimming shortened V by 4 bases and J by 5 bases, and 18 bases separated the two germline ends. There are 15 residues in the CDR3. CDR3 residues: CASSPRGGLRTEAFF. DNA for the CDR3: TGTGCCAGCAGCCCTAGGGGCGGATTAAGGACTGAAGCTTTCTTT. The full variable domain, rest sourced from reference TRBV5-8 and TRBJ1-1, is EAGVTQSPTHLIKTRGQQATLRCSPISGHTSVYWYQQALGLGLQFLLWYDEGEERNRGNFPPRFSGRQFPNYSSELNVNALELEDSALYLCASSPRGGLRTEAFFGQGTRLTVV.

V usage is TRBV27 and J usage is TRBJ1-1, with D possibly being TRBD1 (5 bases). Trimming took off 6 bases at V and 4 bases at J, with 15 bases between the two ends. The CDR3 consists of 14 residues. Per germline, CDR1 MNHEY and CDR2 SMNVEV (reference sequence). The CDR3: CASRPGPVGTEAFF. The CDR3 DNA reads TGTGCCAGCAGGCCGGGGCCAGTGGGCACTGAAGCTTTCTTT.

The chain recombines TRBV19 with TRBJ1-6; TRBD1 might be the D (5 bases). V was shortened by 3 bases and J by 7 bases, with 16 bases between the two germline ends. The CDR3 spans 16 residues. In germline, CDR1 is LNHDA, CDR2 SQIVND (reference sequence). CDR3 in DNA: TGTGCCAGTAGTATCGCTGGGGCGAGAATCAATTCACCCCTCCACTTT. This codes for CASSIAGARINSPLHF.

The V gene is TRBV5-6, the J gene TRBJ2-7, with TRBD1 matching over 7 bases. Germline CDR1 is SGHDT and CDR2 is YYEEEE. The CDR3 has 15 amino acids. V was pared by 2 bases and J by 1 base, with 6 bases of the junction left unmatched. The CDR3 region has the DNA TGTGCCAGCAGCTTTTGGGACAGAGGGTCCTACGAGCAGTACTTC. Residues: CASSFWDRGSYEQYF.

This clone appeared a few times. The chain carries TRBV4-1 and TRBJ1-4; TRBD1 might be the D (5 bases). There are 13 residues in the CDR3. Germline-derived CDR1 and CDR2 are MGHRA and YSYEKL. Trimming stripped 4 bases from V and 10 bases from J, with 13 bases between. The CDR3 protein is CASSPGGVGKLFF. The CDR3 nucleotides read TGCGCCAGCAGCCCCGGGGGGGTTGGAAAACTGTTTTTT.

This clone was picked up one time. V and J are TRBV6-1 and TRBJ2-6; D uncertain. The V and J ends lost 3 bases and 0 bases respectively, with 12 bases between them. The CDR3 is made up of 17 amino acids. The germline V gene has CDR1 MNHNS and CDR2 SASEGT. CDR3: CASSDADSNSGANVLTF. For the CDR3, the DNA is TGTGCCAGCAGTGACGCAGACTCGAACTCTGGGGCCAACGTCCTGACTTTC.

This chain connects TRBV27 to TRBJ1-1; no definite D call. Germline V gene data show CDR1 as MNHEY and CDR2 as SMNVEV (reference sequence). The CDR3 covers 13 residues. Trimming took off 8 bases at V and 5 bases at J, with 15 bases between the two ends. This chain's CDR3 is CASSLGQRTEAFF. DNA of the CDR3: TGTGCCAGCTCTCTCGGCCAGAGGACTGAAGCTTTCTTT.

The V gene is TRBV2, the J gene TRBJ2-7; D is ambiguous. Germline assignment: CDR1 SNHLY and CDR2 FYNNEI. The V end lost 6 bases, the J end lost 2 bases, and 17 bases lay between the germline ends. This CDR3 comprises 15 residues. The CDR3 region has the DNA TGTGCCAGCAGCAACCCAGAAGTGCAGACCTACGAGCAGTACTTC. Translated, it gives CASSNPEVQTYEQYF. The entire variable domain, with the rest obtained from reference TRBV2 and TRBJ2-7, is as follows: EPEVTQTPSHQVTQMGQEVILRCVPISNHLYFYWYRQILGQKVEFLVSFYNNEISEKSEIFDDQFSVERPDGSNFTLKIRSTKLEDSAMYFCASSNPEVQTYEQYFGPGTRLTVT.

V is TRBV7-6 and J is TRBJ2-2; TRBD2 matches at 13 bases. The junction had 7 bases not matched to a gene; V was cut back by 5 bases and J by 4 bases. This CDR3 is 17 amino acids long. CDR1 is SGHVS, CDR2 FNYEAQ, per germline. As DNA, the CDR3 is TGTGCCAGCAGCCCTAGGACTAGCGGGAGTGTCACCGGGGAGCTGTTTTTT. Translating it yields CASSPRTSGSVTGELFF.

This chain links TRBV5-6 with TRBJ1-2; D unresolved. The CDR3 runs to 14 residues. The V gene lost 0 bases and the J gene lost 0 bases, with 6 bases spanning the gap. CDR1 and CDR2 from the germline V gene are SGHDT and YYEEEE. The CDR3 coding sequence is TGTGCCAGCAGCTTGGGCAGTACTAACTATGGCTACACCTTC. Translating gives CASSLGSTNYGYTF.

V is TRBV7-9 and J is TRBJ2-3; 10 bases are a match to TRBD2. V dropped 7 bases and J dropped 4; count of bases not matched to a gene: 5. The CDR3 length is 14 residues. Germline V gene data show CDR1 as SEHNR and CDR2 as FQNEAQ (reference sequence). CDR3 coding DNA: TGTGCCAGCATCCCTAGCGGGAGTGCAGATACGCAGTATTTT. This codes for CASIPSGSADTQYF.

V is TRBV5-4 and J is TRBJ2-1; D gene ambiguous. The V gene's germline CDR1 is SGHNT and CDR2 YYREEE (reference sequence). This CDR3 is 11 amino acids long. Trimming pared 6 bases from V and 4 bases from J, leaving 5 bases between. CDR3 sequence: CASNGYNEQFF. DNA of the CDR3: TGTGCCAGCAACGGTTACAATGAGCAGTTCTTC.

The chain joins TRBV4-2 to TRBJ2-1; 7 bases line up with TRBD1. V was clipped by 4 bases and J by 9 bases; unmatched bases: 12. CDR3 size: 15 residues. Germline lookup yields CDR1 LGHNA and CDR2 YNFKEQ. CDR3 protein: CASSPTQTGRTEQFF. CDR3 DNA sequence: TGTGCCAGCAGCCCAACCCAGACAGGGCGTACTGAGCAGTTCTTC.

In nucleotides, the CDR3 is TGTGCCAGCAGACTCGGCTACGAGCAGTACTTC. It is translated as CASRLGYEQYF. V usage is TRBV27 and J usage is TRBJ2-7, with no clear D. Trimming shortened V by 6 bases and J by 3 bases, and 6 bases separated the two germline ends. Germline V gene lookup returns CDR1 MNHEY and CDR2 SMNVEV (reference sequence). The CDR3 is 11 residues long.

This clone has a handful of counts. The rearrangement joins TRBV2 to TRBJ2-7; 10 bases match TRBD1. The CDR3 covers 15 residues. Germline V gives CDR1 SNHLY, CDR2 FYNNEI. Unmatched junction bases numbered 9, after V lost 4 bases and J lost 6 bases. The CDR3: CASSGDRDRGREQYF. For the CDR3, the DNA is TGTGCCAGCAGTGGCGACCGGGACAGGGGACGCGAGCAGTACTTC. Variable domain in full (rest from reference TRBV2 and TRBJ2-7): EPEVTQTPSHQVTQMGQEVILRCVPISNHLYFYWYRQILGQKVEFLVSFYNNEISEKSEIFDDQFSVERPDGSNFTLKIRSTKLEDSAMYFCASSGDRDRGREQYFGPGTRLTVT.